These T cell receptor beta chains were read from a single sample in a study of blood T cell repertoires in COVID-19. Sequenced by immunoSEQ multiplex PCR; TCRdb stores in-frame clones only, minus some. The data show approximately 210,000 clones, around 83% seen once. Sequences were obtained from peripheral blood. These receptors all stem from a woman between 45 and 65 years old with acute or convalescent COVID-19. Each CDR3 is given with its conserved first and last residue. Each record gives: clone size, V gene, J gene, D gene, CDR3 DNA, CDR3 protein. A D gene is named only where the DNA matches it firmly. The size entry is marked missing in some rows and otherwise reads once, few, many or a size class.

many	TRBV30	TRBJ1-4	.	TGTGCCTGGAATTCTCGGTATAATGAAAAACTGTTTTTT	CAWNSRYNEKLFF
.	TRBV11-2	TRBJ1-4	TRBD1	TGTGCCAGCAGCAACCGCCGGGACAGGGGTGAAAAACTGTTTTTT	CASSNRRDRGEKLFF
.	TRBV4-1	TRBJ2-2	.	TGCGCCAGCAGCCAAGAGTCCCCCGGGGACGGGGAGCTGTTTTTT	CASSQESPGDGELFF
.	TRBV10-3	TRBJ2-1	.	TGTGCCATCAGTGCAACTAGCTCAGGGTACTACAATGAGCAGTTCTTC	CAISATSSGYYNEQFF
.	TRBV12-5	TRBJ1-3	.	TGTGCTAGTGCCTCGGGAGGTGGAAACACCATATATTTT	CASASGGGNTIYF
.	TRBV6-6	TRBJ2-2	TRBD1	TGTGCCAGCACTAAGACAGGGGGGGCCACCGGGGAGCTGTTTTTT	CASTKTGGATGELFF
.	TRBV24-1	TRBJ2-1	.	TGTGCCACCAGTGATCCCACTCCTCGATCTCCGGACAATGAGCAGTTCTTC	CATSDPTPRSPDNEQFF
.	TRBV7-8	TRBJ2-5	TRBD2	TGTGCCAGCAGCCCGCCGGCTAGCGGGATGGGGACCCAGTACTTC	CASSPPASGMGTQYF
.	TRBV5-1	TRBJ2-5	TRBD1	TGCGCCAGCAGCCCATGGACAGGGTCAGAGACCCAGTACTTC	CASSPWTGSETQYF
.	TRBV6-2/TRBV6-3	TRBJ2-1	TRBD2	TGTGCCAGCAGTTACTCTCTAGCGGGCCTATACAATGAGCAGTTCTTC	CASSYSLAGLYNEQFF
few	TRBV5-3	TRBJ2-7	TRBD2	TGTGCCAGAAGCCCCCGAGTGAGGGAGGGAGTTAACTACGAGCAGTACTTC	CARSPRVREGVNYEQYF
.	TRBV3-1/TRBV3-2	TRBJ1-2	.	TGTGCCAGCACCCCGGGGGGTAGGAGTTTATCTAACTATGGCTACACCTTC	CASTPGGRSLSNYGYTF
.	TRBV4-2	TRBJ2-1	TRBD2	TGTGCCAGCAGCCAAGATCAGAGGACTAGCTTGAGCAATGAGCAGTTCTTC	CASSQDQRTSLSNEQFF
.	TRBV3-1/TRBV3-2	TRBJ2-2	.	TGTGCCAGCAGCCAACAGGACTTGACCGGGGAGCTGTTTTTT	CASSQQDLTGELFF
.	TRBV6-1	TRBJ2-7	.	TGTGCCAGCAGTGAATTACGGGTACTCTACGAGCAGTACTTC	CASSELRVLYEQYF
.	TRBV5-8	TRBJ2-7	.	TGTGCCAGCAGCTTGGCCGCGGACACCACCTACGAGCAGTACTTC	CASSLAADTTYEQYF
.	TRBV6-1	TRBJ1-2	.	TGTGCCAGCAGTGAAGCGCCAGGGCCCTACTATGGCTACACCTTC	CASSEAPGPYYGYTF
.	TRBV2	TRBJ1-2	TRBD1	TGTGCCAGCAGCGCTCGACAGGGCACGGGCTACACCTTC	CASSARQGTGYTF
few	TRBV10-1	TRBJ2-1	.	TGCGCCAGCAGTGCCAGGGGCAATGAGCAGTTCTTC	CASSARGNEQFF
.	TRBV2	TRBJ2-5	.	TGTGCCAGCAATCGGGATAGCACCGGGGAGACCCAGTACTTC	CASNRDSTGETQYF
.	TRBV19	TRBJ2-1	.	TGTGCCAGTAGTACGGGGGTATCGGGCAGCAATGAGCAGTTCTTC	CASSTGVSGSNEQFF
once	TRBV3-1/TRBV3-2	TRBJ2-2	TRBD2	TGTGCCAGCAGCGCCCGGACTAGCGGGAGAAACACCGGGGAGCTGTTTTTT	CASSARTSGRNTGELFF
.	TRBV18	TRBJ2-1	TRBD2	TGTGCCAGCTCACCACGACTAGCGGACAATGAGCAGTTCTTC	CASSPRLADNEQFF
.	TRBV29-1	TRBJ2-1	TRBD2	TGCAGCGTTGATGGGCTAGCGGGAAACAATGAGCAGTTCTTC	CSVDGLAGNNEQFF
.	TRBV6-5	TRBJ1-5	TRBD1	TGTGCCAGCAGAGTAACAGGGGATAGCAATCAGCCCCAGCATTTT	CASRVTGDSNQPQHF
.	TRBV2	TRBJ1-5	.	TGTGCCAGCAGTCGAGGCGTGGATCAGCCCCAGCATTTT	CASSRGVDQPQHF
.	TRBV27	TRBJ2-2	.	TGTGCCAGCAGTCAGGGGACTACGAACACCGGGGAGCTGTTTTTT	CASSQGTTNTGELFF
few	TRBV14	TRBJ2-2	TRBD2	TGTGCCAGCAGCCAAGATCAGGGACTAGCGTGGTACACCGGGGAGCTGTTTTTT	CASSQDQGLAWYTGELFF
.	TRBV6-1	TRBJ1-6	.	TGTGCCAGCAGTGACCTGACAGCGATTAATTCACCCCTCCACTTT	CASSDLTAINSPLHF
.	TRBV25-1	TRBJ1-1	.	TGTGCCAGCAGTAGGGGCGGAGAGCTGGAAGCTTTCTTT	CASSRGGELEAFF
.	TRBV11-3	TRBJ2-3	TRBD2	TGTGCCAGCAACGAGCGCGGGACTAGCGGTGGGGATACGCAGTATTTT	CASNERGTSGGDTQYF
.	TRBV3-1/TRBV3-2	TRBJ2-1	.	TGTGCCAGCAGCCAAGCGAATGAGCAGTTCTTC	CASSQANEQFF
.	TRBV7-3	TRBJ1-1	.	TGTGCCAGCAGCTTACAGGAGAACACTGAAGCTTTCTTT	CASSLQENTEAFF
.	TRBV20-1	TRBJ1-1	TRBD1	TGCAGTGGACAGGGGTCTGGAGAAGCTTTCTTT	CSGQGSGEAFF
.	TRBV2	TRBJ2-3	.	TGTGCCAGCAGGGGAGGATGGGGCACAGATACGCAGTATTTT	CASRGGWGTDTQYF
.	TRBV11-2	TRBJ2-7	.	TGTGCCAGCAGCCCCGGCACTCGGGGAATCGCCTACGAGCAGTACTTC	CASSPGTRGIAYEQYF
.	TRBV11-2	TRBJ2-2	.	TGTGCCAGCAGCTTACTCTCTAGTGTCACCGGGGAGCTGTTTTTT	CASSLLSSVTGELFF
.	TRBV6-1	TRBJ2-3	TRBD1	TGTGCCAGCAGTGAATCTTGGACAGGGCGGGTCACAGATACACAGTATTTT	CASSESWTGRVTDTQYF
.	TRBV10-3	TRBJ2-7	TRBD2	TGTGCCATCAGTGAGTCCCGAGGTTCTGGGGCTAGCGGGAGCAGGGACTCCTACGAGCAGTACTTC	CAISESRGSGASGSRDSYEQYF
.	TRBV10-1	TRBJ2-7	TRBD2	TGCGCCAGCAGTGAGTCGGGAGCGGGAGGGTTCGAGCAGTACTTC	CASSESGAGGFEQYF
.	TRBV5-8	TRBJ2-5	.	TGTGCCAGCACCCAGCGGGAGACCCAGTACTTC	CASTQRETQYF
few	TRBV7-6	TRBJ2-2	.	TGTGCCAGCAGCTTACAAGCTAGCCGAAACACCGGGGAGCTGTTTTTT	CASSLQASRNTGELFF